The following is a T cell receptor beta chain sequence with its context. What it recognizes is unknown. The CDR3 is made up of 18 amino acids. Trimming took off 3 bases at V and 3 bases at J, with 24 bases between the two ends. Per the germline V gene, CDR1 is SGDLS and CDR2 is YYNGEE. The data were obtained in a study of T cell repertoires in cytomegalovirus infection. Study context: Public TCR beta signature analysis indicated the presence of both CMV infection and matching HLA type.

Via MiXCR, TCRdb re-called the reads, giving one row per CDR3 protein. Among some 920,000 distinct CDR3 sequences listed, around 30% were seen once. J is TRBJ2-5 and V is TRBV9; TRBD1 might be the D (5 bases). The receptor was isolated from a human donor in good health (CMV status not recorded). Some clones in this sample may be carry-over from other donors' samples. The starting material was cultured CD8+ T cells from PBMCs, obtained from culture after CMV antigen stimulation. CDR3 sequence (DNA): TGTGCCAGCAGCGAGCCCTCAAAGGCGGCAGGGTCGAAAGAGACCCAGTACTTC. It codes for CASSEPSKAAGSKETQYF.